The 15 T cell receptor beta chains presented below share a single source sample, sequenced in a study of blood T cell repertoires in COVID-19. Profiling relied on immunoSEQ multiplex PCR, and the TCRdb table lists in-frame clones only, not all of them. The sample has 88,000 or so clones, around 78% seen once; the top ten hold around 10%. The sample taken for sequencing was peripheral blood. These receptors all come from a human donor in a cohort sampled during active COVID-19.

V usage is TRBV7-2 and J usage is TRBJ2-3, with 11 bases lining up with TRBD2. After removal of 0 bases from V and 2 bases from J, the junction contained 4 bases not matched to a gene. Germline assignment: CDR1 SGHTA and CDR2 FQGNSA. This CDR3 region has 17 residues. The CDR3 sequence is CASSLAGTSGNTDTQYF. CDR3 DNA sequence: TGTGCCAGCAGCTTAGCGGGGACTAGCGGTAACACAGATACGCAGTATTTT.

The chain joins TRBV19 to TRBJ2-3; D not certain. The V and J ends lost 5 bases and 3 bases respectively, with 21 bases between them. Germline CDR1 reads LNHDA; CDR2 reads SQIVND (reference sequence). The CDR3 spans 17 residues. The CDR3 DNA is TGTGCCAGTAGTGTAAGCTTACCGACCTGGAGTACAGATACGCAGTATTTT. Residues: CASSVSLPTWSTDTQYF.

The rearrangement uses TRBV28 and TRBJ1-4; D unclear. Between the trimmed V and J ends, which lost 3 bases and 4 bases, there was a span of 18 bases. From germline, CDR1 is MDHEN and CDR2 SYDVKM. The CDR3 sequence is 17 residues long. The CDR3: CASSFLDGGDINEKLFF. CDR3 nucleotides: TGTGCCAGCAGTTTTCTAGACGGCGGGGATATTAATGAAAAACTGTTTTTT.

This rearrangement joins TRBV9 to TRBJ2-2; D gene unclear. V lost 0 bases and J 6 bases, leaving 9 bases between the germline ends. Germline assignment: CDR1 SGDLS and CDR2 YYNGEE. The CDR3 runs 14 residues. The CDR3 DNA reads TGTGCCAGCAGCGTAGGGGTAAGCGCCGGGGAGCTGTTTTTT. Translating gives CASSVGVSAGELFF.

The chain employs TRBV10-1 and TRBJ2-3, with a possible D match to TRBD1 (6 bases). V was clipped by 10 bases and J by 2 bases, with 13 bases between them. The CDR3 sequence is 13 residues long. Per germline, CDR1 WNHNN and CDR2 SYGVQD (reference sequence). CDR3 sequence (DNA): TGCGCCACCCCAAAGGGGGACACAGATACGCAGTATTTT. It encodes CATPKGDTDTQYF.

The chain links TRBV7-9 to TRBJ1-2; TRBD1 matches 7 bases. The CDR3 totals 15 residues. The V segment lost 4 bases and the J segment 8 bases; nucleotides outside the gene matches: 13. Germline CDR1 SEHNR, CDR2 FQNEAQ (reference sequence). CDR3 coding DNA: TGTGCCAGCAGCTCCTCGGACAGGTACGCGCGCGGCTACACCTTC. The encoded protein is CASSSSDRYARGYTF.

The rearrangement joins TRBV19 to TRBJ2-2; TRBD2 agrees at 12 bases. J gave up 7 bases and V 2 bases, and 5 bases lay outside the gene matches. Germline CDR1 and CDR2: LNHDA and SQIVND (reference sequence). This CDR3 is 16 amino acids long. CDR3 in DNA: TGTGCCAGTAGTATACAACTAGCGGGGGGTAGCGGGGAGCTGTTTTTT. It codes for CASSIQLAGGSGELFF.

The chain joins TRBV27 to TRBJ2-3; no clear D gene. The CDR3 runs 13 residues. V was shortened by 5 bases and J by 2 bases, with 8 bases between the two germline ends. Germline CDR1 reads MNHEY; CDR2 reads SMNVEV (reference sequence). CDR3 protein: CASSPFPTDTQYF. In DNA, the CDR3 is TGTGCCAGCAGTCCCTTTCCCACAGATACGCAGTATTTT.

This clone occurred a few times. The chain combines TRBV29-1 with TRBJ2-1; TRBD2 matches 12 bases. The CDR3 length is 13 residues. V shed 6 bases and J 9 bases; nucleotides not matched to a gene: 6. Germline CDR1 and CDR2: SQVTM and ANQGSEA. The CDR3 region is CSVGLAGFGEQFF. Written as DNA, the CDR3 is TGCAGCGTGGGACTAGCGGGCTTCGGTGAGCAGTTCTTC.

V and J are TRBV5-1 and TRBJ2-3, with TRBD2 matching 9 bases. CDR1 is SGHRS, CDR2 YFSETQ, per germline. The V segment lost 3 bases and the J segment 2 bases; nucleotides outside the gene matches: 10. This CDR3 contains 17 residues. This CDR3 reads CASSSTLSGGATDTQYF. DNA of the CDR3: TGCGCCAGCAGCTCCACACTTAGCGGGGGCGCCACAGATACGCAGTATTTT.

This clone came up once. The chain couples TRBV7-2 to TRBJ1-1, with D maybe TRBD1 (5 bases). CDR1 is SGHTA, CDR2 FQGNSA, per germline. This CDR3 comprises 13 residues. The V gene lost 3 bases and the J gene lost 5 bases, with 10 bases spanning the gap. The CDR3 reads CASSFWGRTEAFF. The CDR3 DNA reads as TGTGCCAGCAGCTTCTGGGGGAGGACTGAAGCTTTCTTT.

This chain connects TRBV9 to TRBJ2-1; 9 bases are a match to TRBD2. With V trimmed by 4 bases and J by 2 bases, 7 bases remained unmatched. This CDR3 has 16 amino acids. CDR1 is SGDLS and CDR2 is YYNGEE in the germline V gene. Here the CDR3 reads CASSPIAGVAYNEQFF. In DNA form, the CDR3 reads TGTGCCAGCAGCCCGATAGCGGGAGTAGCCTACAATGAGCAGTTCTTC.

The V gene is TRBV27, the J gene TRBJ1-1; D unclear. Trimming cost V 7 bases and J 1 base, with 4 bases left between them. Germline assignment: CDR1 MNHEY and CDR2 SMNVEV (reference sequence). The CDR3 sequence is 11 residues long. The CDR3 DNA sequence: TGTGCCAGCATATCGAACACTGAAGCTTTCTTT. This sequence encodes CASISNTEAFF.

This clone came up a few times. This chain uses TRBV6-2 or TRBV6-3 with TRBJ2-7; 14 nucleotides align to TRBD2. Unmatched junction bases numbered 6, after V lost 0 bases and J lost 2 bases. The length of the CDR3 is 18 residues. CDR1 is MNHEY, CDR2 SVGEGT, per germline. CDR3 residues: CASSYSGLAGAQAYEQYF. In DNA, the CDR3 is TGTGCCAGCAGTTACTCGGGACTAGCGGGGGCCCAAGCCTACGAGCAGTACTTC.

The genes are TRBV15 and TRBJ2-7, with D tentatively TRBD1 (6 bases). The V gene's germline CDR1 is LNHNV and CDR2 YYDKDF (reference sequence). The length of the CDR3 is 16 residues. V lost 0 bases to trimming and J lost 6 bases, with 18 bases between them. DNA for the CDR3: TGTGCCACCAGCAGAGATAGGGTACATGGCAGGGGCGAGCAGTACTTC. Translated: CATSRDRVHGRGEQYF.